The 24 T cell receptor beta chains below all came from one sample that was sequenced in a study of blood T cell repertoires in COVID-19. Profiling relied on immunoSEQ multiplex PCR, and the TCRdb table lists in-frame clones only, not all of them. This table holds approximately 110,000 clones, approximately 81% found once. Sample: peripheral blood. The receptor set was obtained from a human donor in a cohort sampled during active COVID-19.

V and J are TRBV5-1 and TRBJ2-3, with 8 bases fitting TRBD2. The germline V gene encodes CDR1 SGHRS and CDR2 YFSETQ. V shed 4 bases and J 2 bases; nucleotides not matched to a gene: 9. This CDR3 comprises 16 residues. The CDR3 coding sequence is TGCGCCAGCAGCATTACTAGCGGAGGAACCACAGATACGCAGTATTTT. Residues: CASSITSGGTTDTQYF.

The CDR3, as DNA: TGTGCCAGCAGCAAAGACAGGGGTGAGACCCAGTACTTC. Protein product: CASSKDRGETQYF. The chain joins TRBV13 to TRBJ2-5; 8 bases are a match to TRBD1. The J segment lost 5 bases and the V segment lost 5 bases, leaving 4 bases of the junction unmatched. The germline V gene encodes CDR1 PRHDT and CDR2 FYEKMQ (reference sequence). CDR3 size: 13 residues.

The chain recombines TRBV10-3 with TRBJ2-7, with D possibly being TRBD2 (5 bases). The CDR3 has 13 amino acids. The germline V gene has CDR1 ENHRY and CDR2 SYGVKD. V lost 10 bases and J 0 bases, leaving 13 bases between the germline ends. The CDR3 reads CATAMGSSYEQYF. The CDR3 nucleotides read TGTGCCACCGCCATGGGGAGCTCCTACGAGCAGTACTTC.

The rearrangement uses TRBV7-2 and TRBJ2-3; D perhaps matches TRBD2 (7 bases). With 3 bases removed from V and 4 bases from J, the gap between germline ends came to 14 bases. This CDR3 has 15 amino acids. The germline CDR1 and CDR2 sequences are SGHTA and FQGNSA. CDR3 nucleotide sequence: TGTGCCAGCAGCTTTTGGGGGGGCCTTGCAGATACGCAGTATTTT. Protein: CASSFWGGLADTQYF.

The chain links TRBV28 to TRBJ2-3; tentatively, D is TRBD1 (6 bases). CDR1 MDHEN and CDR2 SYDVKM come from the germline V gene. This CDR3 region has 16 residues. V dropped 2 bases and J dropped 0 bases, with 12 bases sitting between them. CDR3 DNA sequence: TGTGCCAGCAGTTTAAGAAACAGGGCTAGCACAGATACGCAGTATTTT. Translated: CASSLRNRASTDTQYF.

The genes are TRBV5-1 and TRBJ1-4; no firm D call. The germline CDR1 and CDR2 sequences are SGHRS and YFSETQ. The V end was cut by 1 base, the J end by 8 bases, with 15 bases between. The CDR3 is 15 residues long. The CDR3 DNA sequence: TGCGCCAGCAGCTTGCGTCAAGCCCCCGAGGAAAAACTGTTTTTT. It specifies CASSLRQAPEEKLFF.

The V call is TRBV11-2, the J call TRBJ1-6; TRBD1 agrees at 8 bases. There are 17 residues in the CDR3. Germline CDR1 reads SGHAT; CDR2 reads FQNNGV. The trim removed 3 bases at V and 7 bases at J, leaving 11 bases unmatched. CDR3 region: CASSFYQGAILNSPLHF. The CDR3 DNA follows: TGTGCCAGCAGCTTCTATCAGGGGGCGATTCTGAATTCACCCCTCCACTTT.

J is TRBJ2-1 and V is TRBV30, with TRBD2 matching over 9 bases. Germline assignment: CDR1 GTSNPN and CDR2 SVGIG (reference sequence). Unmatched junction bases numbered 7, after V lost 5 bases and J lost 8 bases. This CDR3 contains 13 residues. The DNA for the CDR3 is TGTGCCTGGTTTAGCGGGAGCAAGGATGAGCAGTTCTTC. Amino acids: CAWFSGSKDEQFF.

This chain uses TRBV2 with TRBJ2-4; no firm D call. The CDR3 runs to 14 residues. Trimming cost V 8 bases and J 0 bases, with 11 bases left between them. Germline CDR1 SNHLY, CDR2 FYNNEI. Here the CDR3 reads CASADSPAKNIQYF. DNA of the CDR3: TGTGCCAGCGCAGACTCTCCAGCCAAAAACATTCAGTACTTC.

The V call is TRBV5-1, the J call TRBJ1-2; D not certain. V was shortened by 4 bases and J by 2 bases, with 9 bases between the two germline ends. CDR1 is SGHRS and CDR2 is YFSETQ in the germline V gene. This CDR3 spans 13 amino acids. The CDR3 nucleotides read TGCGCCAGCAGCGTAACACAAAACTATGGCTACACCTTC. This encodes CASSVTQNYGYTF.

This chain links TRBV7-2 with TRBJ2-7, with 7 bases aligning to TRBD1. The junction had 5 bases not matched to a gene; V was cut back by 5 bases and J by 1 base. The CDR3 runs 14 residues. Germline V gives CDR1 SGHTA, CDR2 FQGNSA. CDR3 residues: CASSLPGQSYEQYF. The CDR3 DNA reads as TGTGCCAGCAGCCTCCCGGGACAGTCCTACGAGCAGTACTTC.

The chain joins TRBV7-9 to TRBJ1-6; 8 bases agree with TRBD1. The CDR3 is made up of 16 amino acids. With 5 bases clipped from V and 8 bases from J, the junction kept 11 bases outside the gene matches. CDR1 and CDR2 (germline): SEHNR, FQNEAQ (reference sequence). The DNA of the CDR3 is TGTGCCAGCAGCCCTATTGCCGGGACAGGCCATTCACCCCTCCACTTT. Translated: CASSPIAGTGHSPLHF.

With respect to this clone: The same CDR3 also results from other DNA sequences found in this sample. V gene TRBV6-5 combines with J gene TRBJ2-7; 8 nucleotides align to TRBD2. CDR3 length equals 14 residues. V shed 2 bases, J shed 2 bases, and the junction held 2 bases outside the gene matches. Germline assignment: CDR1 MNHEY and CDR2 SVGAGI. The CDR3 nucleotides are TGTGCCAGCAGTTACGGGCGGGGGGCCTACGAGCAGTACTTC. Translated, it gives CASSYGRGAYEQYF.

The gene calls are TRBV14 and TRBJ2-1, with D perhaps TRBD2 (6 bases). The CDR3 is 16 amino acids. The V end was cut by 2 bases, the J end by 3 bases, with 14 bases between. Per germline, CDR1 SGHDN and CDR2 FVKESK. CDR3 loop: CASSQLLAPFYNEQFF. Here the CDR3 DNA reads TGTGCCAGCAGCCAATTGCTAGCGCCATTCTACAATGAGCAGTTCTTC.

CDR3 nucleotides: TGTGCCAGCAGCTTAGAGCGGGGGTACTATGGCTACACCTTC. Encoded protein: CASSLERGYYGYTF. This chain links TRBV7-2 with TRBJ1-2; tentatively, D is TRBD1 (5 bases). The CDR3 spans 14 residues. Per germline, CDR1 SGHTA and CDR2 FQGNSA. Deletions cut 1 base from V and 3 bases from J, with 9 bases between.

The CDR3 nucleotides read TGTGCCAGCAGTCAGTACAGAGAAGAGACCCAGTACTTC. It codes for CASSQYREETQYF. This chain joins TRBV2 and TRBJ2-5; D is ambiguous. This CDR3 has 13 residues. CDR1 and CDR2 (germline): SNHLY, FYNNEI. V shed 5 bases and J shed 3 bases, with 10 bases lying between them.

The rearrangement uses TRBV7-8 and TRBJ1-2, with D unresolved. The germline V gene has CDR1 SGHVS and CDR2 FQNEAQ. V was clipped by 2 bases and J by 4 bases, with 11 bases between them. CDR3 length: 14 amino acids. CDR3: CASSLNSGSYGYTF. The CDR3 bases are TGTGCCAGCAGCTTAAACTCAGGATCCTATGGCTACACCTTC. Looking up the rest from reference TRBV7-8 and TRBJ1-2 gives the full variable domain: GAGVSQSPRYKVAKRGQDVALRCDPISGHVSLFWYQQALGQGPEFLTYFQNEAQLDKSGLPSDRFFAERPEGSVSTLKIQRTQQEDSAVYLCASSLNSGSYGYTFGSGTRLTVV.

This clone was detected once. CDR3 sequence reads: CASSSGTAGNTIYF. CDR3 sequence (DNA): TGTGCCAGCAGCTCCGGGACAGCAGGAAACACCATATATTTT. This chain uses TRBV28 with TRBJ1-3; the match to TRBD1 covers 7 bases. The CDR3 loop spans 14 amino acids. V shed 6 bases and J 4 bases; nucleotides not matched to a gene: 6. The germline V gene encodes CDR1 MDHEN and CDR2 SYDVKM.

The V and J genes are TRBV27 and TRBJ2-3; TRBD2 aligns across 12 bases. Germline CDR1 and CDR2: MNHEY and SMNVEV (reference sequence). CDR3 length equals 16 residues. The V and J ends lost 6 bases and 8 bases, in that order; junction bases with no gene match: 12. The CDR3, as DNA: TGTGCCAGCAGCCTTGGGAGGACTAGCGGGATGGGTACGCAGTATTTT. Translating gives CASSLGRTSGMGTQYF.

There are a few counts of this clone. The rearrangement uses TRBV18 and TRBJ2-1; 10 bases match TRBD2. This CDR3 comprises 15 residues. CDR1 is KGHSH and CDR2 is LQKENI in the germline V gene. V gave up 8 bases and J gave up 3 bases; unmatched junction bases: 7. In DNA, the CDR3 is TGTGCCAGCGCGGTAGCGGGGGGTCTCTACAATGAGCAGTTCTTC. The encoded protein is CASAVAGGLYNEQFF.

This clone was counted once. The chain links TRBV19 to TRBJ2-1, with D tentatively TRBD2 (5 bases). This CDR3 region has 15 residues. CDR1 LNHDA and CDR2 SQIVND come from the germline V gene (reference sequence). The V end was cut by 6 bases, the J end by 1 base, with 13 bases between. The CDR3 here is CASSISDRSYNEQFF. The CDR3 coding sequence is TGTGCCAGTAGCATTAGCGATAGGTCCTACAATGAGCAGTTCTTC.

A single count supports this clone. The chain combines TRBV18 with TRBJ2-7, with unresolved D. The CDR3 covers 13 residues. Germline CDR1 KGHSH, CDR2 LQKENI. The V end was cut by 2 bases, the J end by 1 base, with 6 bases between. The CDR3 coding sequence is TGTGCCAGCTCACCAGGCAATTCCTACGAGCAGTACTTC. Protein product: CASSPGNSYEQYF.

This chain uses TRBV28 with TRBJ1-2; 7 positions agree with TRBD1. The CDR3 runs 13 residues. V was clipped by 6 bases and J by 4 bases; unmatched bases: 5. The germline V gene encodes CDR1 MDHEN and CDR2 SYDVKM. The CDR3 spells CASRSGGPYGYTF. CDR3 bases: TGTGCCAGCAGGTCAGGGGGTCCCTATGGCTACACCTTC.

This chain connects TRBV9 to TRBJ2-5; tentatively, D is TRBD2 (6 bases). V lost 8 bases and J lost 2, with 16 bases in between. CDR3 length: 14 amino acids. Germline loops: CDR1 SGDLS, CDR2 YYNGEE. Here the CDR3 DNA reads TGTGCCAGTGGGGGAGGAGGAGCTCAAGAGACCCAGTACTTC. It codes for CASGGGGAQETQYF.